These 30 T cell receptor beta chains came from one sample sequenced in a study of OX40 agonist ivuxolimab in advanced cancers. The protocol was immunoSEQ multiplex PCR, while the TCRdb copy is restricted to in-frame clones and leaves out a portion. Among about 53,000 clones listed, roughly 77% were seen once. The sample in question was CD4+ or CD8+ T cells sorted from blood, obtained in a trial of the OX40 agonist ivuxolimab. The origin of the receptors is an adult with an advanced solid tumor such as melanoma, head and neck, liver or kidney cancer.

V gene TRBV19 combines with J gene TRBJ2-3, with no clear D. V lost 5 bases and J lost 4, with 19 bases in between. Germline loops: CDR1 LNHDA, CDR2 SQIVND (reference sequence). This CDR3 contains 16 residues. Here the CDR3 reads CASSVNLTPGSDTQYF. The DNA for the CDR3 is TGTGCCAGTAGTGTAAACTTGACTCCCGGGTCAGATACGCAGTATTTT.

The chain uses TRBV19 and TRBJ1-4, with D unclear. This CDR3 spans 13 amino acids. Germline V gene lookup returns CDR1 LNHDA and CDR2 SQIVND (reference sequence). The ends were cut back, 8 bases at V and 5 bases at J, with 12 bases in the middle. The CDR3 loop is CASRGVLNEKLFF. CDR3 in DNA: TGTGCCAGTCGAGGAGTCTTAAATGAAAAACTGTTTTTT.

J is TRBJ1-6 and V is TRBV10-2, with D uncertain. Trimming shortened V by 3 bases and J by 7 bases, and 4 bases separated the two germline ends. Germline assignment: CDR1 WSHSY and CDR2 SAAADI. This CDR3 is built from 12 residues. The CDR3 region is CASSDLNSPLHF. The DNA for the CDR3 is TGCGCCAGCAGTGACCTAAATTCACCCCTCCACTTT.

This chain uses TRBV7-6 with TRBJ2-5; D remains unclear. TRBJ2-7 matches the DNA end more closely, so the J call is doubtful. The CDR3 is made up of 14 amino acids. Germline V CDR1 and CDR2: SGHVS, FNYEAQ. CDR3: CASSLLLGPNEQYF. CDR3 in DNA: TGTGCCAGCAGCTTATTGCTGGGTCCTAACGAGCAGTACTTC.

The V call is TRBV5-5, the J call TRBJ1-2, with 8 bases identical to TRBD1. J gave up 7 bases and V 4 bases, and 12 bases lay outside the gene matches. Germline loops: CDR1 SGHKS, CDR2 YYEKEE (reference sequence). The CDR3 is 15 amino acids. The CDR3 here is CASSKGDRGTAGYTF. Written as DNA, the CDR3 is TGTGCCAGCAGCAAAGGCGACAGGGGAACGGCTGGCTACACCTTC.

This rearrangement joins TRBV7-3 to TRBJ2-5; 16 positions agree with TRBD2. The V segment lost 6 bases and the J segment 6 bases; nucleotides outside the gene matches: 16. CDR1 is SGHTA and CDR2 is FQGTGA in the germline V gene. CDR3 size: 19 residues. CDR3 in DNA: TGTGCCAGCAGATTAGGTGGGACTAGCGGGGGGGCGGCGTCTAAGACCCAGTACTTC. Its translation: CASRLGGTSGGAASKTQYF.

The chain has TRBV11-2 and TRBJ2-3; possible D gene TRBD2, 5 bases. This CDR3 has 11 amino acids. Trimming shortened V by 5 bases and J by 10 bases, and 10 bases separated the two germline ends. Germline CDR1 SGHAT, CDR2 FQNNGV. The CDR3: CASSPGVAQYF. The CDR3 DNA follows: TGTGCCAGCAGCCCCGGGGTGGCGCAGTATTTT.

The J gene is TRBJ2-1, the V gene TRBV25-1, with 8 bases identical to TRBD2. CDR3 size: 15 residues. The V and J ends lost 5 bases and 7 bases, in that order; junction bases with no gene match: 10. CDR1 and CDR2 (germline): MGHDK, SYGVNS. The CDR3 nucleotides read TGTGCCAGCAGTACATCGGGGGGGCCTTTGAATGAGCAGTTCTTC. Translation gives CASSTSGGPLNEQFF.

The genes are TRBV9 and TRBJ2-5; 13 bases map to TRBD2. This CDR3 is 15 amino acids long. The V and J ends lost 8 bases and 5 bases, in that order; junction bases with no gene match: 9. Per the germline V gene, CDR1 is SGDLS and CDR2 is YYNGEE. This CDR3 is CASSPGLAGVETQYF. The CDR3 DNA sequence: TGTGCCAGTAGCCCAGGACTAGCGGGAGTTGAGACCCAGTACTTC.

This clone has just a few counts. The rearrangement links TRBV5-1 to TRBJ1-2; 7 nucleotides align to TRBD1. The CDR3 length is 14 residues. Germline-derived CDR1 and CDR2 are SGHRS and YFSETQ. With 4 bases clipped from V and 13 bases from J, the junction kept 16 bases outside the gene matches. The CDR3 loop is CASSHEPRQGLVTF. Here the CDR3 DNA reads TGCGCCAGCAGCCACGAACCGAGACAGGGATTGGTCACCTTC.

The chain employs TRBV29-1 and TRBJ2-1; weak D call: TRBD2 (6 bases). Trimming shortened V by 4 bases and J by 5 bases, and 15 bases separated the two germline ends. Germline V gene lookup returns CDR1 SQVTM and CDR2 ANQGSEA. CDR3 length: 14 amino acids. CDR3 nucleotides: TGCAGCGTTGTTCGGAGGGCCTTAGACAATGAGCAGTTCTTC. It is translated as CSVVRRALDNEQFF.

The V gene is TRBV4-1, the J gene TRBJ1-2; perhaps TRBD1 as D (6 bases). Germline CDR1 is MGHRA and CDR2 is YSYEKL. V lost 3 bases, J lost 0 bases, and 11 bases lay in between. The CDR3 length is 15 residues. This CDR3 is CASSQNHRANYGYTF. The DNA for the CDR3 is TGCGCCAGCAGCCAGAATCACAGGGCTAACTATGGCTACACCTTC.

This clone was counted a few times. The rearrangement uses TRBV30 and TRBJ2-3; the D is unclear. V was trimmed by 3 bases and J by 0 bases, leaving 7 bases between them. Germline V gene lookup returns CDR1 GTSNPN and CDR2 SVGIG (reference sequence). The CDR3 length is 13 residues. The chain's CDR3 is CAWRAMSTDTQYF. CDR3 in DNA: TGTGCCTGGAGAGCCATGAGCACAGATACGCAGTATTTT. Together with reference TRBV30 and TRBJ2-3, the CDR3 gives the full variable domain: SQTIHQWPATLVQPVGSPLSLECTVEGTSNPNLYWYRQAAGRGLQLLFYSVGIGQISSEVPQNLSASRPQDRQFILSSKKLLLSDSGFYLCAWRAMSTDTQYFGPGTRLTVL.

This chain uses TRBV11-3 with TRBJ2-5, with D possibly being TRBD2 (7 bases). The length of the CDR3 is 16 residues. Germline assignment: CDR1 SGHNT and CDR2 YENEEA. The V and J ends lost 1 base and 5 bases respectively, with 17 bases between them. Here the CDR3 reads CASSLGASGGGETQYF. Written as DNA, the CDR3 is TGTGCCAGCAGCTTAGGGGCTAGCGGAGGGGGGGAGACCCAGTACTTC.

The table lists this clone with a few counts. V gene TRBV30 combines with J gene TRBJ1-5; 7 bases are shared with TRBD1. CDR3 length: 13 amino acids. CDR1 and CDR2 from the germline V gene are GTSNPN and SVGIG (reference sequence). J gave up 3 bases and V 5 bases, and 4 bases lay outside the gene matches. As DNA, the CDR3 is TGTGCCTGGGCAGGACAGGTCAATCAGCCCCAGCATTTT. Encoded protein: CAWAGQVNQPQHF.

The chain is built from TRBV15 and TRBJ2-5; 9 bases are shared with TRBD1. CDR3 size: 15 residues. The V gene end was trimmed by 3 bases and the J gene end by 1 base; junction bases not matched to a gene: 3. CDR1 and CDR2 (germline): LNHNV, YYDKDF (reference sequence). CDR3: CATSRGQGGQETQYF. The CDR3 nucleotides read TGTGCCACCAGCAGGGGACAGGGAGGCCAAGAGACCCAGTACTTC.

The chain recombines TRBV11-1 with TRBJ2-5, with 8 bases lining up with TRBD2. Germline V gives CDR1 SGHAT, CDR2 FQDESV (reference sequence). The junction had 7 bases not matched to a gene; V was cut back by 5 bases and J by 5 bases. The CDR3 is made up of 14 amino acids. The CDR3 spells CASSPAGVLETQYF. In nucleotides, the CDR3 is TGTGCCAGCAGCCCAGCGGGGGTGCTGGAGACCCAGTACTTC.

The V call is TRBV6-1, the J call TRBJ1-5; 8 positions match TRBD1. Looked up from germline, CDR1 is MNHNS and CDR2 is SASEGT. The CDR3 is made up of 16 amino acids. J lost 5 bases, V lost 2 bases, and 8 bases had no gene match. CDR3 region: CASSERSGTGYQPQHF. The DNA for the CDR3 is TGTGCCAGCAGTGAACGATCCGGGACAGGATATCAGCCCCAGCATTTT.

This sequence joins TRBV6-6 and TRBJ1-1; TRBD1 might be the D (6 bases). The CDR3 consists of 14 residues. V dropped 4 bases and J dropped 4 bases, with 13 bases sitting between them. Looked up from germline, CDR1 is MNHNY and CDR2 is SVGAGI (reference sequence). CDR3 in amino acids: CASSFNRESTEAFF. The CDR3 DNA is TGTGCCAGCAGTTTCAACAGGGAATCCACTGAAGCTTTCTTT.

This clone has just a few counts. The chain uses TRBV7-3 and TRBJ1-5; the D gene is possibly TRBD1 (6 bases). Germline V gives CDR1 SGHTA, CDR2 FQGTGA. The length of the CDR3 is 15 residues. Trimming removed 5 bases from V and 8 bases from J, with 19 bases in between. The CDR3 bases are TGTGCCAGCAGCATCGCGGGGGCGGTTGGTGAGCCCCAGCATTTT. It codes for CASSIAGAVGEPQHF.

The J gene is TRBJ2-7, the V gene TRBV14; D gene ambiguous. Germline V gives CDR1 SGHDN, CDR2 FVKESK. Trimming removed 4 bases at V and 4 bases at J, with 11 bases between. The CDR3 sequence is 13 residues long. CDR3 nucleotide sequence: TGTGCCAGCAGCCCAAGAGTGGATTACGAGCAGTACTTC. Translation gives CASSPRVDYEQYF.

This chain uses TRBV6-5 with TRBJ1-1, with 7 bases matching TRBD1. In germline, CDR1 is MNHEY, CDR2 SVGAGI. Losses at the gene ends were 7 bases for V and 0 bases for J; bases not matched to a gene: 8. The CDR3 contains 15 residues. CDR3 DNA sequence: TGTGCCAGCAACCGGGACAGAAATATGAACACTGAAGCTTTCTTT. Translating gives CASNRDRNMNTEAFF.

V and J are TRBV5-6 and TRBJ2-5; possibly TRBD1 for D (6 bases). The last part of the DNA fits TRBJ2-7 better; the J call may be wrong. Germline V gene data show CDR1 as SGHDT and CDR2 as YYEEEE. The CDR3 is 14 residues long. The CDR3: CASSSNRDTYEQYF. The DNA of the CDR3 is TGTGCCAGCAGCTCGAACAGGGATACCTACGAGCAGTACTTC.

The chain links TRBV2 to TRBJ2-5; 8 bases align to TRBD1. Germline V gives CDR1 SNHLY, CDR2 FYNNEI. V gave up 6 bases and J gave up 4 bases; unmatched junction bases: 7. This CDR3 region has 14 residues. The CDR3 DNA sequence: TGTGCCAGCAGATCGACAGGGGTTGTAGAGACCCAGTACTTC. Translating gives CASRSTGVVETQYF. The whole variable domain, filled in from reference TRBV2 and TRBJ2-5, reads EPEVTQTPSHQVTQMGQEVILRCVPISNHLYFYWYRQILGQKVEFLVSFYNNEISEKSEIFDDQFSVERPDGSNFTLKIRSTKLEDSAMYFCASRSTGVVETQYFGPGTRLLVL.

The chain has TRBV6-6 and TRBJ1-1; no clear D. The V gene's germline CDR1 is MNHNY and CDR2 SVGAGI (reference sequence). V lost 8 bases, J lost 9 bases, and 16 bases lay in between. The CDR3 contains 12 residues. The CDR3 nucleotides are TGTGCCAGCGGGGTTCGAGGCAGACAAGCTTTCTTT. Encoded protein: CASGVRGRQAFF.

The chain links TRBV2 to TRBJ1-2; D gene uncertain. V lost 7 bases and J lost 2, with 11 bases in between. Germline values: CDR1 SNHLY, CDR2 FYNNEI. CDR3 length equals 13 residues. Here the CDR3 DNA reads TGTGCCAGCATCCCAGACGGGAACTATGGCTACACCTTC. Its protein product is CASIPDGNYGYTF.

This chain connects TRBV11-1 to TRBJ1-1; D is undetermined. Trimming removed 3 bases from V and 1 base from J, with 9 bases in between. This CDR3 has 14 amino acids. Germline lookup yields CDR1 SGHAT and CDR2 FQDESV (reference sequence). The CDR3 coding sequence is TGTGCCAGCAGCTTTCAGGACGGGAACACTGAAGCTTTCTTT. This gives the protein CASSFQDGNTEAFF.

The chain recombines TRBV6-6 with TRBJ1-5, with D possibly TRBD1 on 5 matching bases. V was pared by 0 bases and J by 7 bases, with 7 bases between. The CDR3 is 13 residues long. Germline V gene data show CDR1 as MNHNY and CDR2 as SVGAGI (reference sequence). Here the CDR3 DNA reads TGTGCCAGCAGTTACTCGGGGGACCAGCCCCAGCATTTT. Protein product: CASSYSGDQPQHF.

The chain uses TRBV10-3 and TRBJ1-1, with 8 bases fitting TRBD1. CDR3 length: 13 residues. Losses at the gene ends were 10 bases for V and 1 base for J; bases not matched to a gene: 5. The germline V gene encodes CDR1 ENHRY and CDR2 SYGVKD. CDR3 DNA sequence: TGTGCCACACTTGGGACAGGGAACACTGAAGCTTTCTTT. Translating gives CATLGTGNTEAFF.

The V and J genes are TRBV9 and TRBJ2-2; D remains ambiguous. V lost 3 bases to trimming and J lost 4 bases, with 7 bases between them. The CDR3 covers 13 residues. CDR1 is SGDLS, CDR2 YYNGEE, per germline. CDR3 DNA sequence: TGTGCCAGCAGCGCCCTACTCACCGGGGAGCTGTTTTTT. Translation gives CASSALLTGELFF.